This T cell receptor (beta chain) is drawn from a study of PD-1 blockade in classical Hodgkin lymphoma. Findings of the study overall: Repertoire differences have undefined causes, possibly disease activity or prior therapy. Patients who initiated nivolumab within 1 year of ASCT were excluded. Reports indicated that newly diagnosed patients had lower baseline TCR diversity than healthy donors did.

This CDR3 spans 16 amino acids. The ends were cut back, 6 bases at V and 3 bases at J, with 20 bases in the middle. CDR1 MDHEN and CDR2 SYDVKM come from the germline V gene. Each and every patient relapsed after autologous stem cell transplantation, and patients got differing brentuximab vedotin exposure. Complete response, partial response or progressive disease made up the best responses. Profiling relied on immunoSEQ multiplex PCR, and the TCRdb table lists in-frame clones only, not all of them. The sample contains 70,000 to 85,000 clones, about 92% of which appear only once. For this clone: Its antigen is still unknown.

This clonotype was obtained from a human donor with classical Hodgkin lymphoma. The chain links TRBV28 to TRBJ1-2, with D perhaps TRBD1 (6 bases). The sequencing used peripheral blood mononuclear cells (PBMCs), collected at baseline. For the CDR3, the DNA is TGTGCCAGCAGCTCCCGGGCAGGGGTGGGCTACTATGGCTACACCTTC. The encoded protein is CASSSRAGVGYYGYTF.